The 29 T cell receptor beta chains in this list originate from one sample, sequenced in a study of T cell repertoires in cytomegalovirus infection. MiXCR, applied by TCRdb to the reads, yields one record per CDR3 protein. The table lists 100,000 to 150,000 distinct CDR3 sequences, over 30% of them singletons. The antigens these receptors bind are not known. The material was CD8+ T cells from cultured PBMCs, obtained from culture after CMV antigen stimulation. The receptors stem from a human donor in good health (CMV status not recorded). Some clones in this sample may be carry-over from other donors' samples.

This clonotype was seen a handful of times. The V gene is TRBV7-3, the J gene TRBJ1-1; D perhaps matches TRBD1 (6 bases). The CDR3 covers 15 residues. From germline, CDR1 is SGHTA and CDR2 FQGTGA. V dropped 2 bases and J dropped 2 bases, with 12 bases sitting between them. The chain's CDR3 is CASSLGPGHNTEAFF. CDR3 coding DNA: TGTGCCAGCAGCTTAGGCCCGGGACACAACACTGAAGCTTTCTTT.

The CDR3 region is CASSPPDWREQFF. CDR3 nucleotide sequence: TGTGCCAGCAGCCCGCCGGACTGGCGTGAGCAGTTCTTC. The chain has TRBV11-2 and TRBJ2-1; tentatively, D is TRBD2 (5 bases). CDR3 length equals 13 residues. V lost 5 bases and J 9 bases, leaving 14 bases between the germline ends. Germline CDR1 and CDR2: SGHAT and FQNNGV.

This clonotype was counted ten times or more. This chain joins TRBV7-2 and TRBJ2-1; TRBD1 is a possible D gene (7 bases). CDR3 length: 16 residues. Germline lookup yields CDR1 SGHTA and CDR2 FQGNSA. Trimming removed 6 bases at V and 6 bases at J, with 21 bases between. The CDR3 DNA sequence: TGTGCCAGCAGACCAGTCCCAACCCAGGGGGGCAATGAGCAGTTCTTC. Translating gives CASRPVPTQGGNEQFF.

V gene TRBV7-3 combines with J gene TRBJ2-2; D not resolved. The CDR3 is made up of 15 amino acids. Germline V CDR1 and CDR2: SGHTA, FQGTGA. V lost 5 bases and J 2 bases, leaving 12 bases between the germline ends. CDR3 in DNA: TGTGCCAGCAGCAACAGTAACCCCAACACCGGGGAGCTGTTTTTT. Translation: CASSNSNPNTGELFF.

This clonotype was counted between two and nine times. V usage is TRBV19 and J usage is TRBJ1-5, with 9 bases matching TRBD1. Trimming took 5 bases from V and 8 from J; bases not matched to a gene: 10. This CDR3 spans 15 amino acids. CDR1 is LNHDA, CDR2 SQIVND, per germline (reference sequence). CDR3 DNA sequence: TGTGCCAGTAGTTGGTCCGACAGGGGGGCAAAGCCCCAGCATTTT. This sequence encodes CASSWSDRGAKPQHF.

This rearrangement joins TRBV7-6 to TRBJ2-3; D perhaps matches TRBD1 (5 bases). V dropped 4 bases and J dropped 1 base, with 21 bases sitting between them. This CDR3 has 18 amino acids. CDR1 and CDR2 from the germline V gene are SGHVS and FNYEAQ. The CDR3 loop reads CASSSPHRNPEGTDTQYF. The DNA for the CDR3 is TGTGCCAGCAGCTCCCCTCACAGGAACCCCGAGGGCACAGATACGCAGTATTTT.

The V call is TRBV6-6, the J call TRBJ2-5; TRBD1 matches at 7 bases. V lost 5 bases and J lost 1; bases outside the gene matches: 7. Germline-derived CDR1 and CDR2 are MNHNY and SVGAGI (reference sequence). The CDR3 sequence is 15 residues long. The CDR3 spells CASSEYRDSQETQYF. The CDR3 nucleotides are TGTGCCAGCAGTGAGTACCGGGACAGCCAAGAGACCCAGTACTTC.

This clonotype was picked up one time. The CDR3 here is CASSQDLLDPVQGYTF. In nucleotides, the CDR3 is TGCGCCAGCAGCCAAGATCTGTTAGACCCGGTGCAGGGCTACACCTTC. The chain uses TRBV4-3 and TRBJ1-2; no reliable D call. CDR1 is LGHNA, CDR2 YSLEER, per germline. Trimming shortened V by 0 bases and J by 8 bases, and 19 bases separated the two germline ends. The CDR3 contains 16 residues.

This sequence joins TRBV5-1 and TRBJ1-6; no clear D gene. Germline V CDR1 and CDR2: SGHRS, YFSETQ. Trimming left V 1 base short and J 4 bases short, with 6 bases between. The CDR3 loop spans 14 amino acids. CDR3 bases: TGCGCCAGCAGCTTGTCAGATTATAATTCACCCCTCCACTTT. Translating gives CASSLSDYNSPLHF.

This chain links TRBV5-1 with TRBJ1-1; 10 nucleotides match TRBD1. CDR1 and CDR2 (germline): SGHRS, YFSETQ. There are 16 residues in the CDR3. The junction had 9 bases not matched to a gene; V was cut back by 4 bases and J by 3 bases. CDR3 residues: CASSPRDRGIYTEAFF. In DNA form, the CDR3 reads TGCGCCAGCAGCCCCCGGGACAGGGGTATTTACACTGAAGCTTTCTTT.

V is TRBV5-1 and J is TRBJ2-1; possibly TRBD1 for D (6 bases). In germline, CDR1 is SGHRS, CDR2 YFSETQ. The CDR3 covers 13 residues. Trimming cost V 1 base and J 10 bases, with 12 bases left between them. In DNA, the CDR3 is TGCGCCAGCAGCTTGTGGGACACACTAGAGCAGTTCTTC. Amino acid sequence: CASSLWDTLEQFF.

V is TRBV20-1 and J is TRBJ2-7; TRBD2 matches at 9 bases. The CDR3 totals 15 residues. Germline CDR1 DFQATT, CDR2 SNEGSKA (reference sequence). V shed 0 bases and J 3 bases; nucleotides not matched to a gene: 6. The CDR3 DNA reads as TGCAGTGCTAGAGATCACGGCGGGGGGGGCTACGAGCAGTACTTC. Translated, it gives CSARDHGGGGYEQYF.

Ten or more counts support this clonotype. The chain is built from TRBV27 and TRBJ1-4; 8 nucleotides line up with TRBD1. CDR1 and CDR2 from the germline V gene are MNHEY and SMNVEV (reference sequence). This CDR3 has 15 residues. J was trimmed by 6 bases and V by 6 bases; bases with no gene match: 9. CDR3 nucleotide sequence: TGTGCCAGCAGCGAGCAGGGGGCTCGATATGAAAAACTGTTTTTT. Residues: CASSEQGARYEKLFF.

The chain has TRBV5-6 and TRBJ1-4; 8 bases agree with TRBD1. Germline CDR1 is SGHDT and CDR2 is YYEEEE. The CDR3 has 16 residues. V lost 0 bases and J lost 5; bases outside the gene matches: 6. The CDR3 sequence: CASSLGARGQNEKLFF. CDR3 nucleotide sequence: TGTGCCAGCAGCTTGGGAGCCAGGGGGCAGAATGAAAAACTGTTTTTT.

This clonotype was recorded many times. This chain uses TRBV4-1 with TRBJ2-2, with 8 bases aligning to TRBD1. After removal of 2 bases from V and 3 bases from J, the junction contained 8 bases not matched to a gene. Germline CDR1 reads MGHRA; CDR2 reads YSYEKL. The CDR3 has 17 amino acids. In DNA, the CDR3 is TGCGCCAGCAGCCAAACCCAGGGGGCTGGAGACACCGGGGAGCTGTTTTTT. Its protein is CASSQTQGAGDTGELFF.

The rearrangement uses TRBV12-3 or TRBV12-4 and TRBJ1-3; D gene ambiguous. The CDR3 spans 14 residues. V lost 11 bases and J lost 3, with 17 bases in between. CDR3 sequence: CAGHDDPGGNTIYF. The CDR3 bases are TGTGCCGGCCACGACGACCCGGGTGGAAACACCATATATTTT.

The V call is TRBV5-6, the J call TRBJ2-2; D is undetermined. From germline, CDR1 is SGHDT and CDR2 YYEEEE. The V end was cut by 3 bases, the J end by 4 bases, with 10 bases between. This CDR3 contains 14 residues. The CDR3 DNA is TGTGCCAGCAGCTCAATGAAGATCACCGGGGAGCTGTTTTTT. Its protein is CASSSMKITGELFF.

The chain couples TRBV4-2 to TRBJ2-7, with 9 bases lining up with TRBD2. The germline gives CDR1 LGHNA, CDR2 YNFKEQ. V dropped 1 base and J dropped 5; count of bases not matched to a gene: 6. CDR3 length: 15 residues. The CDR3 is CASSQVGRLADEQYF. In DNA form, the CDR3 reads TGTGCCAGCAGCCAAGTGGGTAGACTAGCGGACGAGCAGTACTTC.

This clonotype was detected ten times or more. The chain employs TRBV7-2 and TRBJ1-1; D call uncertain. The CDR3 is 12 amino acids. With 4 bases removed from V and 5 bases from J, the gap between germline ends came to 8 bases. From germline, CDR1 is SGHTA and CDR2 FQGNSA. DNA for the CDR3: TGTGCCAGCAGCTATTTGGGAACTGAAGCTTTCTTT. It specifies CASSYLGTEAFF.

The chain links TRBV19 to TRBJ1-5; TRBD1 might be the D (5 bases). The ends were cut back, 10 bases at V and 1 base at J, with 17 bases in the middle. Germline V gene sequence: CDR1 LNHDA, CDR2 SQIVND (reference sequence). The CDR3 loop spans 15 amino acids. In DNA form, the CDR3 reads TGTGCCACCGACTCGGGGCCTTTCAGCAATCAGCCCCAGCATTTT. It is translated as CATDSGPFSNQPQHF.

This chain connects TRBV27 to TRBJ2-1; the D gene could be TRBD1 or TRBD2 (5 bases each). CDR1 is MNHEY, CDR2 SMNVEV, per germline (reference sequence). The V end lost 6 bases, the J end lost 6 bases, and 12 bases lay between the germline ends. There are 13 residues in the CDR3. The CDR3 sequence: CASSIGTLNEQFF. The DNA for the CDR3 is TGTGCCAGCAGCATCGGGACCCTCAATGAGCAGTTCTTC.

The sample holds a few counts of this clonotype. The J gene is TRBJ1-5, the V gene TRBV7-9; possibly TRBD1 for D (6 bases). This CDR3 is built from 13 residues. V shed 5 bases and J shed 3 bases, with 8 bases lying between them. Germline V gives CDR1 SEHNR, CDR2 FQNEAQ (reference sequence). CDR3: CASSTGSNQPQHF. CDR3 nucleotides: TGTGCCAGCAGCACAGGGTCCAATCAGCCCCAGCATTTT. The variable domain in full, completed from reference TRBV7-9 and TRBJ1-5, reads DTGVSQNPRHKITKRGQNVTFRCDPISEHNRLYWYRQTLGQGPEFLTYFQNEAQLEKSRLLSDRFSAERPKGSFSTLEIQRTEQGDSAMYLCASSTGSNQPQHFGDGTRLSIL.

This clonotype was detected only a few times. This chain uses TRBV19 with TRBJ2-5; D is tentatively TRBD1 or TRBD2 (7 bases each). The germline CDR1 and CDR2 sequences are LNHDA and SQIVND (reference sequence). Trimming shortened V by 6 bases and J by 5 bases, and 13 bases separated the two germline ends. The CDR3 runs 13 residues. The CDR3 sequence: CASSRQGGETQYF. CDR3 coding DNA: TGTGCCAGTAGCAGACAGGGAGGGGAGACCCAGTACTTC.

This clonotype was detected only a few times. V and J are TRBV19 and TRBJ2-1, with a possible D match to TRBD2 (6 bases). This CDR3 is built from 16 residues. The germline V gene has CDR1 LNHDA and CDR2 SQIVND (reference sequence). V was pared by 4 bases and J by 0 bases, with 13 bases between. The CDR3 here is CASSREDSSSYNEQFF. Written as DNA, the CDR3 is TGTGCCAGTAGTAGGGAGGACTCGAGCTCCTACAATGAGCAGTTCTTC.

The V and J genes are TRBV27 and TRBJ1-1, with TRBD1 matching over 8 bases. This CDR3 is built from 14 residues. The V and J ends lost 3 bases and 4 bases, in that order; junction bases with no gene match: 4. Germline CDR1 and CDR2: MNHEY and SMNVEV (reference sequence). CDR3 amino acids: CASSFGTGRTEAFF. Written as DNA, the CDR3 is TGTGCCAGCAGTTTCGGGACAGGTCGCACTGAAGCTTTCTTT.

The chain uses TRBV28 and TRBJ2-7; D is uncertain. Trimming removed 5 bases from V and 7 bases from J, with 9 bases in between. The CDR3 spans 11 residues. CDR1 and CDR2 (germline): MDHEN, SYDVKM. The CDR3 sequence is CASSPWEEQYF. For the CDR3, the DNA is TGTGCCAGCAGTCCTTGGGAAGAGCAGTACTTC.

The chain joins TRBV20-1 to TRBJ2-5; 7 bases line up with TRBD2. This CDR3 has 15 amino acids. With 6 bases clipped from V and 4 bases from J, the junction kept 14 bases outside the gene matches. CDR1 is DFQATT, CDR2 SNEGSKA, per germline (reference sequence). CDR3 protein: CSANLPSGVGETQYF. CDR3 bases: TGCAGTGCGAACCTCCCGAGCGGGGTCGGAGAGACCCAGTACTTC.

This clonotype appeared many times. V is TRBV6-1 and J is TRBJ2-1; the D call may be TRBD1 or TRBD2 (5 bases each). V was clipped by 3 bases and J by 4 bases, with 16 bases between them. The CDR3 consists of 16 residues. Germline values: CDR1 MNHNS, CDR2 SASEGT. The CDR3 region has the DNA TGTGCCAGCAGTGACCGGGACGGAGGCTATTACAATGAGCAGTTCTTC. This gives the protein CASSDRDGGYYNEQFF.

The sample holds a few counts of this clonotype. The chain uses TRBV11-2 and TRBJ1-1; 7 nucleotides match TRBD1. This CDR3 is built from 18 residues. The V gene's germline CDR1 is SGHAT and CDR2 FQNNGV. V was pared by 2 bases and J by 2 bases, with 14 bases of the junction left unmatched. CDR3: CASSLWSDREAFNTEAFF. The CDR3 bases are TGTGCCAGCAGCTTATGGAGTGACAGGGAGGCCTTCAACACTGAAGCTTTCTTT.